Given below is one T cell receptor (beta chain) in context. Its antigen is unidentified. The CDR3 contains 18 residues. Germline V gene lookup returns CDR1 LGHNA and CDR2 YSLEER. V lost 4 bases and J lost 6; bases outside the gene matches: 15. The source of the sample is a study of blood T cell dynamics during melanoma immunotherapy. Study-wide results and caveats: Whether repertoire-driving clones were melanoma-specific could not be determined.

Time point here: week 3, after first cycle of checkpoint inhibitor. Blood was drawn before treatment and at week 3 after checkpoint blockade. Each sorted CD8+ T cell subset had its entire DNA loaded. Repertoires were generated with immunoSEQ multiplex PCR, while TCRdb's copy carries only in-frame clones and drops some. The table records thousands of clones, roughly 96% of them present only once. The sample in question was effector memory CD8+ T cells from blood, obtained from a patient treated with checkpoint blockade. V usage is TRBV4-3 and J usage is TRBJ2-7, with 13 bases that match TRBD2. This TCR was recovered from a human donor with melanoma. CDR3 loop: CASSPGTSGNKPEGEQYF. The DNA of the CDR3 is TGCGCCAGCAGCCCGGGGACTAGCGGGAACAAACCTGAGGGCGAGCAGTACTTC.